This T cell receptor (beta chain) was profiled in a study of control samples from healthy donors and cancer patients. Germline values: CDR1 SGHAT, CDR2 FQNNGV. Trimming removed 2 bases from V and 5 bases from J; junction bases left unmatched: 3. This CDR3 is built from 15 residues. The method was immunoSEQ multiplex PCR; TCRdb's version includes in-frame clones alone and lacks a portion of them. The sample includes 130,000 or so clones, 70% to 90% of them seen just once. This sequence was found in a man aged 45-65 years in good health. This chain links TRBV11-2 with TRBJ2-1; 10 bases match TRBD1. The material sequenced was blood. CDR3: CASSLSTGGNNEQFF. CDR3 coding DNA: TGTGCCAGCAGCTTATCGACAGGGGGCAACAATGAGCAGTTCTTC.